This record covers a single T cell receptor (beta chain). This entry belongs to a study of CD8 T cells in Susac syndrome. V gave up 2 bases and J gave up 6 bases, with 14 bases separating them. Germline assignment: CDR1 MNHEY and CDR2 SMNVEV (reference sequence). The CDR3 spans 14 residues. With random hexamers, 0.5 to 1 ug RNA was reverse transcribed. The amplification used immunoSEQ multiplex PCR on TCR beta CDR3; it spanned 54 Vbeta and 13 Jbeta. A single record per CDR3 protein comes from TCRdb applying MiXCR to the immunoSEQ multiplex PCR reads. The sample lists around 270,000 distinct CDR3 sequences, approximately 85% occurring once. Treatment-naive patients with stable or active relapsing-remitting disease were the multiple sclerosis controls. TEMRA cells were enriched by FACS, while CD8+ and CD4+ T cells were obtained through a negative isolation that was performed magnetically.

The chain links TRBV27 to TRBJ2-7; D possibly corresponds to TRBD2 (5 bases). Sample: CD8+ T cells from PBMCs. This sequence was found in a human donor with multiple sclerosis. The CDR3 DNA follows: TGTGCCAGCAGTTTAAGTCCGGACTCGGGCGAGCAGTACTTC. Its translation: CASSLSPDSGEQYF.